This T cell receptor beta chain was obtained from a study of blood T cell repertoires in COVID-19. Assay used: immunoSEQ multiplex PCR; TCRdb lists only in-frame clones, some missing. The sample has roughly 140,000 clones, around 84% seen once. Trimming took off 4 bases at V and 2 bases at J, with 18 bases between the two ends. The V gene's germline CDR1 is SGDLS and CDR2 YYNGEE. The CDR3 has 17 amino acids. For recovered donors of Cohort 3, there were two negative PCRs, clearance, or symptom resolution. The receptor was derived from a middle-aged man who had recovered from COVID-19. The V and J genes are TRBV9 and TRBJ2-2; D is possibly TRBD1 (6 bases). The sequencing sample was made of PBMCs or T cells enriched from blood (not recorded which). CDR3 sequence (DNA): TGTGCCAGCAGCCCTAGGGGGAATAGCCTTAACACCGGGGAGCTGTTTTTT. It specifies CASSPRGNSLNTGELFF.